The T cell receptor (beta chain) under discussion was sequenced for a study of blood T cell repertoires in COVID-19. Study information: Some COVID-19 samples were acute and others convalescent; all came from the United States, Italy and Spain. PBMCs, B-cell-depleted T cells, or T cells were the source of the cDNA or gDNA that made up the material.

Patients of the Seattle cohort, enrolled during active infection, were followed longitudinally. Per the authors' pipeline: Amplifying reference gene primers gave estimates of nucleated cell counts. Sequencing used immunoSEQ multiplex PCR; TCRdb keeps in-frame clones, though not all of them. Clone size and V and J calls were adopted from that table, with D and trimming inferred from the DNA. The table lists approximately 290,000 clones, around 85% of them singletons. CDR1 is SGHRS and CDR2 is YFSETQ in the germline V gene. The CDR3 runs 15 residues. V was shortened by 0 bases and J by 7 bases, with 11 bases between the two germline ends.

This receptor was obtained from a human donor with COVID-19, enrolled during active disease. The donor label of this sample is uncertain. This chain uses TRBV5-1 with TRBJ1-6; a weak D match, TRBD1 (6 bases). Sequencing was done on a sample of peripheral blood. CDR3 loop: CASSLDRASNSPLHF. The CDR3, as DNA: TGCGCCAGCAGCTTGGACAGGGCTTCCAATTCACCCCTCCACTTT.